This is a list of T cell receptor beta chains from one sample in a study of T cell changes during pregnancy in multiple sclerosis. Clones were read by immunoSEQ multiplex PCR, and TCRdb kept only the in-frame ones, dropping some. Of tens of thousands of clones listed, over 90% are singletons. The input for sequencing was peripheral blood, taken in the first trimester of pregnancy. These receptors came from a female donor with multiple sclerosis, enrolled in a pregnancy study. Both conserved end residues are part of each CDR3. Fields, in order: CDR3 protein, CDR3 DNA, clone size, V gene, J gene, D gene. A D gene is named only where the DNA matches it firmly. Some rows have no size entry. The others give once, few or many, or a class for an expanded clone.

CDR3: CASRQSSGANVLTF
DNA: TGTGCCAGCAGACAGTCCTCTGGGGCCAACGTCCTGACTTTC
size: NA
V: TRBV2
J: TRBJ2-6
D: NA

CDR3: CASTPRDRFSPLHF
DNA: TGTGCCAGCACTCCCCGGGACAGGTTTTCACCCCTCCACTTT
size: few
V: TRBV2
J: TRBJ1-6
D: TRBD1

CDR3: CASSRGQGNFLNTEAFF
DNA: TGTGCCAGCAGCCGCGGACAGGGAAACTTCCTAAACACTGAAGCTTTCTTT
size: NA
V: TRBV11-2
J: TRBJ1-1
D: TRBD1

CDR3: CASSAGTGFTSEAFF
DNA: TGTGCCAGCAGCGCCGGGACAGGGTTTACTTCTGAAGCTTTCTTT
size: NA
V: TRBV7-9
J: TRBJ1-1
D: TRBD1

CDR3: CASSPGGGINEQFF
DNA: TGTGCCAGCTCACCCGGCGGCGGGATCAATGAGCAGTTCTTC
size: few
V: TRBV18
J: TRBJ2-1
D: NA

CDR3: CASSLVRAGTEAFF
DNA: TGTGCCAGCAGTTTGGTCCGGGCGGGAACTGAAGCTTTCTTT
size: NA
V: TRBV27
J: TRBJ1-1
D: NA

CDR3: CASSQDLQGFQGTGELFF
DNA: TGTGCCAGCAGCCAAGATCTGCAGGGCTTCCAGGGGACCGGGGAGCTGTTTTTT
size: NA
V: TRBV14
J: TRBJ2-2
D: NA

CDR3: CAISISGGTDTQYF
DNA: TGTGCCATCAGCATAAGCGGGGGCACAGATACGCAGTATTTT
size: NA
V: TRBV10-3
J: TRBJ2-3
D: TRBD2

CDR3: CASSSDRSGGYTF
DNA: TGCGCCAGCAGCTCTGACAGGTCTGGGGGCTACACCTTC
size: NA
V: TRBV5-1
J: TRBJ1-2
D: NA

CDR3: CATSREEGRPNYGYTF
DNA: TGTGCCACCAGCAGAGAAGAGGGCAGGCCTAACTATGGCTACACCTTC
size: NA
V: TRBV15
J: TRBJ1-2
D: NA

CDR3: CSVNGPATGGLDTQYF
DNA: TGCAGCGTAAATGGCCCCGCGACAGGGGGCTTAGATACGCAGTATTTT
size: NA
V: TRBV29-1
J: TRBJ2-3
D: TRBD1

CDR3: CASSSRTGLYEQYF
DNA: TGTGCCAGCAGCTCACGGACAGGGCTCTACGAGCAGTACTTC
size: NA
V: TRBV7-9
J: TRBJ2-7
D: TRBD1

CDR3: CASSQEESGGPVQFF
DNA: TGCGCCAGCAGCCAAGAGGAGAGCGGGGGGCCGGTGCAGTTCTTC
size: NA
V: TRBV4-3
J: TRBJ2-1
D: TRBD2

CDR3: CASSDRDNSPLHF
DNA: TGTGCCAGCAGTGACAGGGATAATTCACCCCTCCACTTT
size: NA
V: TRBV6-1
J: TRBJ1-6
D: NA

CDR3: CASSLGTHGANVLTF
DNA: TGTGCTAGCAGCTTAGGAACTCATGGGGCCAACGTCCTGACTTTC
size: NA
V: TRBV7-7
J: TRBJ2-6
D: NA

CDR3: CATARVFGTEAFF
DNA: TGTGCCACTGCCAGGGTATTTGGCACTGAAGCTTTCTTT
size: once
V: TRBV7-2
J: TRBJ1-1
D: NA

CDR3: CASSYIFGPLHF
DNA: TGTGCCAGCAGTTACATATTCGGACCCCTCCACTTT
size: NA
V: TRBV6-5
J: TRBJ1-6
D: NA

CDR3: CASSVPGTDYRSSTYEQYF
DNA: TGTGCCAGCAGCGTCCCCGGGACAGACTATCGTTCGTCTACCTACGAGCAGTACTTC
size: NA
V: TRBV5-8
J: TRBJ2-7
D: TRBD1

CDR3: CASSPAQGVEAFF
DNA: TGTGCCAGCTCTCCCGCTCAGGGCGTTGAAGCTTTCTTT
size: NA
V: TRBV18
J: TRBJ1-1
D: NA

CDR3: CASSVGSGGGLYGYTF
DNA: TGTGCCAGCAGCGTTGGGTCCGGGGGGGGCCTCTATGGCTACACCTTC
size: NA
V: TRBV9
J: TRBJ1-2
D: NA

CDR3: CATRQGTGNTIYF
DNA: TGTGCCACGAGACAGGGGACTGGAAACACCATATATTTT
size: once
V: TRBV6-1
J: TRBJ1-3
D: TRBD1

CDR3: CAISDQGEAFF
DNA: TGTGCCATCAGCGACCAGGGTGAAGCTTTCTTT
size: once
V: TRBV10-3
J: TRBJ1-1
D: NA

CDR3: CASSLVPEQETQYF
DNA: TGCGCCAGCAGCTTGGTGCCAGAACAAGAGACCCAGTACTTC
size: NA
V: TRBV5-1
J: TRBJ2-5
D: NA

CDR3: CASSERQGEAQPQHF
DNA: TGTGCCAGCAGCGAGAGACAGGGGGAGGCTCAGCCCCAGCATTTT
size: NA
V: TRBV7-2
J: TRBJ1-5
D: TRBD1

CDR3: CASSARAGNYNEQFF
DNA: TGTGCCAGCAGCGCCCGAGCGGGGAACTACAATGAGCAGTTCTTC
size: NA
V: TRBV5-4
J: TRBJ2-1
D: TRBD2